Presented here are 11 T cell receptor beta chains from one specimen sequenced in a study of breast tumors, draining lymph nodes, adjacent tissues. TCRdb fed the multiplex PCR reads into MiXCR, producing one record per CDR3 protein. This sample has approximately 130,000 distinct CDR3 sequences, with 20% to 25% found just once. Samples came from axillary lymph nodes draining the breast cancer. Material: axillary lymph node tissue. The receptors shown here come from a female donor with breast cancer. Some clones in this sample may be carry-over from other donors' samples.

The chain couples TRBV11-3 to TRBJ2-3, with 9 bases matching TRBD2. CDR1 is SGHNT, CDR2 YENEEA, per germline. This CDR3 comprises 16 residues. V was pared by 4 bases and J by 4 bases, with 9 bases of the junction left unmatched. The CDR3 loop reads CASSSPAGGGADTQYF. CDR3 in DNA: TGTGCCAGCAGCTCTCCAGCGGGAGGTGGGGCAGATACGCAGTATTTT.

V gene TRBV5-4 combines with J gene TRBJ1-2; D is ambiguous. V shed 0 bases and J shed 0 bases, with 12 bases lying between them. Germline V lookup: CDR1 SGHNT, CDR2 YYREEE (reference sequence). The CDR3 is 16 amino acids. In DNA, the CDR3 is TGTGCCAGCAGCTTGGATGCTAGGGCTTCTAACTATGGCTACACCTTC. Translated: CASSLDARASNYGYTF. Combining the CDR3 with reference TRBV5-4 and TRBJ1-2 gives the whole variable domain ETGVTQSPTHLIKTRGQQVTLRCSSQSGHNTVSWYQQALGQGPQFIFQYYREEENGRGNFPPRFSGLQFPNYSSELNVNALELDDSALYLCASSLDARASNYGYTFGSGTRLTVV.

This clonotype was detected many times. This sequence joins TRBV24-1 and TRBJ2-2; 7 bases are shared with TRBD2. V lost 9 bases, J lost 0 bases, and 3 bases stayed unmatched. Germline V gene lookup returns CDR1 KGHDR and CDR2 SFDVKD. The CDR3 loop spans 14 amino acids. CDR3 loop: CATAGLANTGELFF. The CDR3 bases are TGTGCCACCGCAGGACTAGCGAACACCGGGGAGCTGTTTTTT.

This chain links TRBV24-1 with TRBJ2-1; 11 positions agree with TRBD2. CDR3 length: 16 residues. Germline CDR1 and CDR2: KGHDR and SFDVKD. Germline trimming cut 3 bases from V and 7 bases from J; bases unmatched to any gene: 7. The CDR3 bases are TGTGCCACCAGTGATCGGCCTAGCGGGAGGTTAAATGAGCAGTTCTTC. This translates into CATSDRPSGRLNEQFF.

This clonotype was seen repeatedly, ten times or more. V usage is TRBV15 and J usage is TRBJ1-5; no definite D call. V gave up 0 bases and J gave up 0 bases, with 3 bases separating them. The CDR3 runs to 14 residues. Germline V gene lookup returns CDR1 LNHNV and CDR2 YYDKDF (reference sequence). The CDR3 loop reads CATSRDYSNQPQHF. The DNA of the CDR3 is TGTGCCACCAGCAGAGATTATAGCAATCAGCCCCAGCATTTT.

This clonotype was observed many times. J is TRBJ2-7 and V is TRBV29-1, with 9 bases fitting TRBD1. Trimming took 6 bases from V and 6 from J; bases not matched to a gene: 9. Germline CDR1 reads SQVTM; CDR2 reads ANQGSEA. The CDR3 contains 13 residues. The CDR3 nucleotides are TGCAGCGTGGTGGGACAGGGCGGCGGCGAGCAGTACTTC. Translating it yields CSVVGQGGGEQYF.

This clonotype was observed a few times. The chain recombines TRBV11-3 with TRBJ2-1; TRBD1 is a possible D gene (5 bases). With 5 bases removed from V and 0 bases from J, the gap between germline ends came to 14 bases. CDR3 length equals 16 residues. CDR1 and CDR2 from the germline V gene are SGHNT and YENEEA. The CDR3 nucleotides are TGTGCCAGCAGCGCGCGGACACAGAGCTCCTACAATGAGCAGTTCTTC. It is translated as CASSARTQSSYNEQFF.

This clonotype was counted only a few times. The chain has TRBV14 and TRBJ2-2; D is uncertain. The length of the CDR3 is 16 residues. The V end was cut by 5 bases, the J end by 0 bases, with 13 bases between. Per the germline V gene, CDR1 is SGHDN and CDR2 is FVKESK. In DNA, the CDR3 is TGTGCCAGCAGCACTCACAGTTACGCGAACACCGGGGAGCTGTTTTTT. This codes for CASSTHSYANTGELFF.

This clonotype occurred many times. The chain combines TRBV12-3 or TRBV12-4 with TRBJ2-5; a possible D gene is TRBD2 (7 bases). CDR3 length: 18 amino acids. Trimming stripped 4 bases from V and 4 bases from J, with 25 bases between. The CDR3 nucleotides read TGTGCCAGCAGTTCCCCGCTTGTAGGCGGGGGAGGGGGAGAGACCCAGTACTTC. Its translation is CASSSPLVGGGGGETQYF.

This clonotype was found many times. V is TRBV6-1 and J is TRBJ1-5; 9 positions match TRBD1. V dropped 5 bases and J dropped 5; count of bases not matched to a gene: 10. Looked up from germline, CDR1 is MNHNS and CDR2 is SASEGT. The CDR3 sequence is 16 residues long. CDR3 region: CASSSRDRVFDQPQHF. The DNA of the CDR3 is TGTGCCAGCAGTAGCCGGGACAGGGTATTTGATCAGCCCCAGCATTTT.

This clonotype was counted at least ten times. The gene calls are TRBV12-3 or TRBV12-4 and TRBJ1-4, with 7 bases matching TRBD1. With 5 bases clipped from V and 13 bases from J, the junction kept 4 bases outside the gene matches. CDR3 length: 11 residues. The CDR3 sequence is CASSEDRVLFF. CDR3 DNA sequence: TGTGCCAGCAGTGAAGACAGGGTACTGTTTTTT.